Shown below are 12 T cell receptor beta chains from a single sample sequenced in a study of blood T cell repertoires in COVID-19. Sequencing used immunoSEQ multiplex PCR; TCRdb keeps in-frame clones, though not all of them. In the table there are fewer than 250,000 clones, around 86% of which are singletons. The specimen sequenced was PBMCs or T cells enriched from blood (not recorded which). Receptor source: a woman aged 35 to 49 in a cohort exposed to, infected with or recovered from COVID-19 (not recorded which).

This clone was detected only once. The chain has TRBV10-2 and TRBJ2-5; 10 bases are shared with TRBD2. Germline trimming cut 7 bases from V and 3 bases from J; bases unmatched to any gene: 5. The CDR3 totals 14 residues. CDR1 is WSHSY and CDR2 is SAAADI in the germline V gene. CDR3: CASTQLAGKETQYF. As DNA, the CDR3 is TGCGCCAGCACCCAACTAGCGGGGAAAGAGACCCAGTACTTC.

The gene calls are TRBV7-9 and TRBJ2-3; D gene ambiguous. There are 14 residues in the CDR3. Per the germline V gene, CDR1 is SEHNR and CDR2 is FQNEAQ (reference sequence). V gave up 5 bases and J gave up 4 bases, with 13 bases separating them. CDR3 loop: CASSPTIGADTQYF. The DNA for the CDR3 is TGTGCCAGCAGCCCTACCATCGGTGCAGATACGCAGTATTTT.

This chain uses TRBV4-1 with TRBJ2-2; tentative D call: TRBD2 (5 bases). V was trimmed by 1 base and J by 6 bases, leaving 18 bases between them. The V gene's germline CDR1 is MGHRA and CDR2 YSYEKL. The CDR3 is 17 residues long. CDR3 sequence: CASSQVLTGRVSGELFF. CDR3 DNA: TGCGCCAGCAGCCAAGTGTTAACGGGAAGGGTCTCCGGGGAGCTGTTTTTT.

This clone was observed a few times. The gene calls are TRBV6-5 and TRBJ1-1; D not certain. Germline values: CDR1 MNHEY, CDR2 SVGAGI. The CDR3 spans 11 residues. Trimming took off 7 bases at V and 5 bases at J, with 8 bases between the two ends. The DNA of the CDR3 is TGTGCCAGCACGCGAGGGACTGAAGCTTTCTTT. Protein product: CASTRGTEAFF.

There are a few counts of this clone. Here the CDR3 DNA reads TGTGCCAGCAGTTCTCGCCGGGACAGGGAATATGGCTACACCTTC. Translated: CASSSRRDREYGYTF. The J gene is TRBJ1-2, the V gene TRBV6-2 or TRBV6-3, with 9 bases fitting TRBD1. The CDR3 runs 15 residues. V lost 4 bases and J lost 5; bases outside the gene matches: 8. Germline loops: CDR1 MNHEY, CDR2 SVGEGT.

The chain's CDR3 is CAAGMPDEQYF. Written as DNA, the CDR3 is TGTGCCGCCGGGATGCCGGACGAGCAGTACTTC. The J gene is TRBJ2-7, the V gene TRBV7-8; D is perhaps TRBD2 (5 bases). This CDR3 is built from 11 residues. Germline values: CDR1 SGHVS, CDR2 FQNEAQ. V was pared by 11 bases and J by 5 bases, with 13 bases between.

This clone was seen only once. The rearrangement uses TRBV19 and TRBJ1-4; D might be TRBD1 (5 bases). The CDR3 contains 14 residues. Trimming cost V 3 bases and J 8 bases, with 13 bases left between them. CDR1 and CDR2 (germline): LNHDA, SQIVND (reference sequence). CDR3 DNA sequence: TGTGCCAGTAGTATGGGGGGAACAAGGGAAAAACTGTTTTTT. Its translation: CASSMGGTREKLFF.

V and J are TRBV7-9 and TRBJ1-5; a weak D match, TRBD1 (5 bases). The length of the CDR3 is 13 residues. The V end was cut by 6 bases, the J end by 5 bases, with 11 bases between. Looked up from germline, CDR1 is SEHNR and CDR2 is FQNEAQ (reference sequence). The CDR3 loop reads CASSSQGDQPQHF. CDR3 DNA: TGTGCCAGCAGTTCCCAGGGTGATCAGCCCCAGCATTTT.

The chain carries TRBV7-9 and TRBJ2-2, with 13 bases that match TRBD2. Germline V gene sequence: CDR1 SEHNR, CDR2 FQNEAQ (reference sequence). V lost 6 bases and J lost 4; bases outside the gene matches: 11. This CDR3 is built from 18 residues. The CDR3, as DNA: TGTGCCAGCAGGGTTCGGGGGACTAGCGGGACTTCCACCGGGGAGCTGTTTTTT. It codes for CASRVRGTSGTSTGELFF.

This rearrangement joins TRBV6-1 to TRBJ2-1, with TRBD2 as a possible D gene (6 bases). The ends were cut back, 3 bases at V and 2 bases at J, with 17 bases in the middle. The CDR3 runs to 17 residues. CDR1 and CDR2 (germline): MNHNS, SASEGT. The CDR3, as DNA: TGTGCCAGCAGTGAGCGCTGGGGGGTAGGGACCTACAATGAGCAGTTCTTC. It is translated as CASSERWGVGTYNEQFF.

This sequence joins TRBV12-5 and TRBJ1-1; 8 nucleotides line up with TRBD1. The CDR3 runs to 13 residues. Germline-derived CDR1 and CDR2 are LGHNT and FRNRAP. Trimming at V came to 7 bases and at J to 5 bases, leaving 6 bases not matched to a gene. The CDR3 reads CASARTGSTEAFF. The CDR3 DNA is TGTGCTAGTGCCAGGACAGGGAGTACTGAAGCTTTCTTT.

DNA for the CDR3: TGCGCCAGCAGCCTTCGACCGAGGAGCGACTATGGCTACACCTTC. The encoded protein is CASSLRPRSDYGYTF. This chain uses TRBV5-1 with TRBJ1-2; D gene ambiguous. CDR1 and CDR2 (germline): SGHRS, YFSETQ. Deletions cut 4 bases from V and 3 bases from J, with 16 bases between. This CDR3 spans 15 amino acids.